The subject of this entry is one TCR beta chain. Its antigen is not identified. The sample comes from a study of cytomegalovirus exposure and HLA in healthy donors. Findings and caveats of the study: Cytomegalovirus status, reportedly, was diagnosed with high specificity and sensitivity by the classifier. Confirmation was obtained in vitro that three CMV-associated chains are specific for CMV antigens. The study labeled 180 or so TCR beta chains cytomegalovirus-associated.

60 Vbeta and 13 Jbeta primers were used in PCR. The method was immunoSEQ multiplex PCR; TCRdb's version includes in-frame clones alone and lacks a portion of them. The table has 130,000 or so clones, over 65% seen once; the top ten hold about 8.1%. Trimming removed 0 bases from V and 8 bases from J, with 2 bases in between. The CDR3 extends over 10 amino acids. Germline CDR1 DFQATT, CDR2 SNEGSKA (reference sequence). Sequenced material: PBMCs. The chain combines TRBV20-1 with TRBJ2-1; D gene uncertain. This receptor was taken from a woman in her thirties or forties in good health and CMV-seropositive. The CDR3 region has the DNA TGCAGTGCTAGAGACTATGAGCAGTTCTTC. Its translation is CSARDYEQFF.